The entry below gives a single T cell receptor beta chain sequence along with its context. What it binds is unknown. The entry originates in a study of T-cell memory formation after mild COVID-19. Whole-study findings and limits: Researchers report contracting CD4+ clones mostly in CM and EM, with CD8+ clones in EMRA. Pre-infection memory carried some responding clones, suggesting that cross-reactive memory joined.

The CDR3 runs 13 residues. V shed 7 bases and J shed 4 bases, with 17 bases lying between them. From germline, CDR1 is SQVTM and CDR2 ANQGSEA. Sample barcodes and UMIs were carried by the TCR alpha and TCR beta cDNA libraries that 5'RACE generated with constant-segment primers. Using its own MiXCR run on the 5' RACE reads, TCRdb lists one record per CDR3 protein. In the table there are 450,000 to 700,000 distinct CDR3 sequences, more than 15% of which are singletons. Material for sequencing was PBMCs or a T cell subset sorted from them (not recorded which). This receptor was obtained from an adult woman who had mild COVID-19 (a few samples of this study predate the infection). Cell type and time point are not known. The V gene is TRBV29-1, the J gene TRBJ2-7, with D perhaps TRBD2 (5 bases). The CDR3 DNA sequence: TGCAGCGCCAGAACGGGGAACGGGTACGAGCAGTACTTC. This gives the protein CSARTGNGYEQYF.